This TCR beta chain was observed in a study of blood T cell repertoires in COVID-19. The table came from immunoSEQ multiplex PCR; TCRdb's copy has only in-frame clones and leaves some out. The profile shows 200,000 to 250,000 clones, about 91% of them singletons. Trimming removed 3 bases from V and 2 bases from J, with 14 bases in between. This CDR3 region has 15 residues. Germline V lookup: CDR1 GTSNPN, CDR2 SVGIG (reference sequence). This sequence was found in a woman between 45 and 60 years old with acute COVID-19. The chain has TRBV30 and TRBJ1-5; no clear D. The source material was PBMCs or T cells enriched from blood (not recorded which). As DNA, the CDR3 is TGTGCCTGGAGAGCCGGGGTTTTAGGCAATCAGCCCCAGCATTTT. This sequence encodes CAWRAGVLGNQPQHF.